The present T cell receptor beta chain was sequenced within a study of blood T cells in healthy people across ages. V lost 8 bases to trimming and J lost 8 bases, with 19 bases between them. Germline V lookup: CDR1 SGHTA, CDR2 FQGNSA. This CDR3 spans 14 amino acids. Whenever a sample was processed, at least 6 million PBMCs were isolated. It was with a sample-barcoded 5' primer and a J-beta primer mix that a second PCR of about 6 to 12 cycles was run. TCRdb redid the calling of the 5' RACE reads with MiXCR, one entry per CDR3 protein. The sample has about 570,000 distinct CDR3 sequences; 27% are singletons.

The TCR sequence derives from an older woman in good health. Sequenced: blood. The chain is built from TRBV7-2 and TRBJ2-4; the D call may be TRBD1 or TRBD2 (7 bases each). The chain's CDR3 is CASDAGVRGYIQYF. CDR3 DNA sequence: TGTGCCAGCGACGCGGGGGTCAGGGGGTACATTCAGTACTTC.